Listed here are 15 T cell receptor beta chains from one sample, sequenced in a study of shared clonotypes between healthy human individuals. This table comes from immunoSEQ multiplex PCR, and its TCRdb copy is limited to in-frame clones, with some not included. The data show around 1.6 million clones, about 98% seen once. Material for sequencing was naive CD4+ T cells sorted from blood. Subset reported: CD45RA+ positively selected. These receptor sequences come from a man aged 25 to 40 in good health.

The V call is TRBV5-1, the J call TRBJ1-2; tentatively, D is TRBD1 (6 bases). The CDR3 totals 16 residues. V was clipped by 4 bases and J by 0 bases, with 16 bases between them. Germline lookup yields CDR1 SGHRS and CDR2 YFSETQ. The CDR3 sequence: CASSLLDRSTNYGYTF. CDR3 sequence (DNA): TGCGCCAGCAGCCTCCTAGACAGGTCCACTAACTATGGCTACACCTTC. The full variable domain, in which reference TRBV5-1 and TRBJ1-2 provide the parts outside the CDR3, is KAGVTQTPRYLIKTRGQQVTLSCSPISGHRSVSWYQQTPGQGLQFLFEYFSETQRNKGNFPGRFSGRQFSNSRSEMNVSTLELGDSALYLCASSLLDRSTNYGYTFGSGTRLTVV.

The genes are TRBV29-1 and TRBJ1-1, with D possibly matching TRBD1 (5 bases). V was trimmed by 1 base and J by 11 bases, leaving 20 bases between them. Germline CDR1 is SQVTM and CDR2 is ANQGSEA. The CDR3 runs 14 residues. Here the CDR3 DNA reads TGCAGCGTTGAAGGCAGGGACGGGATGGCTCAGGCTTTCTTT. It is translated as CSVEGRDGMAQAFF.

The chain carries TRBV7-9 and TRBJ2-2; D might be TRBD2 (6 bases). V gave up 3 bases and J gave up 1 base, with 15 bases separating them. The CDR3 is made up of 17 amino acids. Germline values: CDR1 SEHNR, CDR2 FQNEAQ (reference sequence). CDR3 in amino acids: CASSLYNLALNTGELFF. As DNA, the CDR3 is TGTGCCAGCAGCTTGTATAATCTAGCGTTGAACACCGGGGAGCTGTTTTTT.

This CDR3 reads CASRGTSGSLVGEQYF. As DNA, the CDR3 is TGTGCCAGCAGGGGGACTAGCGGGAGTCTCGTGGGCGAGCAGTACTTC. J is TRBJ2-7 and V is TRBV27, with TRBD2 matching 14 bases. The length of the CDR3 is 16 residues. V was pared by 6 bases and J by 6 bases, with 10 bases of the junction left unmatched. Germline CDR1 reads MNHEY; CDR2 reads SMNVEV (reference sequence).

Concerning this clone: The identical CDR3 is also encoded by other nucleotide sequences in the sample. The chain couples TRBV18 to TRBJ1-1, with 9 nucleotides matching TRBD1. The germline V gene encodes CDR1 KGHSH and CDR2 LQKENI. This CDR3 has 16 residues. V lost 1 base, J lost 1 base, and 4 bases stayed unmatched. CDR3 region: CASSPLPGQGNTEAFF. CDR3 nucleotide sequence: TGTGCCAGCTCACCACTCCCGGGACAGGGGAACACTGAAGCTTTCTTT.

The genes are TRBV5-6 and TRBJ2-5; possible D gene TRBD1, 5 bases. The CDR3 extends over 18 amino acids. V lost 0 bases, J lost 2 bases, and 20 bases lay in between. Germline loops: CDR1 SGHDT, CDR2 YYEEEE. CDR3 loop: CASSLVGRVSPQQETQYF. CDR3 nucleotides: TGTGCCAGCAGCTTGGTGGGCAGGGTGAGCCCCCAACAAGAGACCCAGTACTTC.

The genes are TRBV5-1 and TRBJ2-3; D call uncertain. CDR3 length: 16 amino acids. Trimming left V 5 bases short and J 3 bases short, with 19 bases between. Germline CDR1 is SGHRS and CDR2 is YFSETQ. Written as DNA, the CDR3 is TGCGCCAGCAGTCAACCGGAAGGGAAGGTGACAGATACGCAGTATTTT. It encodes CASSQPEGKVTDTQYF.

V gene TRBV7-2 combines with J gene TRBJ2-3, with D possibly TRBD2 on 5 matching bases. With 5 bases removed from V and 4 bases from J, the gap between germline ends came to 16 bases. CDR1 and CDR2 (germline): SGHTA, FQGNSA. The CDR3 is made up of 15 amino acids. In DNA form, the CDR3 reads TGTGCCAGCAGCCCCCTCTGGGCGGGCTCAGATACGCAGTATTTT. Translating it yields CASSPLWAGSDTQYF.

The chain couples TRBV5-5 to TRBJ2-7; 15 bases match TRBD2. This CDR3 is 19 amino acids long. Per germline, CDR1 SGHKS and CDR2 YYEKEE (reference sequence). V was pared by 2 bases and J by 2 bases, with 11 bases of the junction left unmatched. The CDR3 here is CASSFQGLAGGHAPYEQYF. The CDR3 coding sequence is TGTGCCAGCAGCTTCCAGGGACTAGCGGGAGGACACGCGCCCTACGAGCAGTACTTC.

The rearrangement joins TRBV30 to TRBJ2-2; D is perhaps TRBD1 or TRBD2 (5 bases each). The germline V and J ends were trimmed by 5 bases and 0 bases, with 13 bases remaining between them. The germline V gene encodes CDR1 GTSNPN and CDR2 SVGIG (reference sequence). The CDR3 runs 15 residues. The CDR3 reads CAWVTGTANTGELFF. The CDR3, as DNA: TGTGCCTGGGTTACCGGGACGGCGAACACCGGGGAGCTGTTTTTT.

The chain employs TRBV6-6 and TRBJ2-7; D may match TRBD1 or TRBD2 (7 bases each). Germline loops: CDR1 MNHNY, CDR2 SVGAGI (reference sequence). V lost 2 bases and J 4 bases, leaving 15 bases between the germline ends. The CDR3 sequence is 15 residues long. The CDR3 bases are TGTGCCAGCAGTTACGCGACAGGGAGGGGATACGAGCAGTACTTC. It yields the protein CASSYATGRGYEQYF.

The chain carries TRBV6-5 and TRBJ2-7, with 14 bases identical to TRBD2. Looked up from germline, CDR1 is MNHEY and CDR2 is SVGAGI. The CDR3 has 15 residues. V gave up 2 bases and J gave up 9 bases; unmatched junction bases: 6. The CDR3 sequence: CASSYAGLAGDGQYF. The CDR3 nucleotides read TGTGCCAGCAGTTACGCGGGACTAGCGGGAGACGGGCAGTACTTC.

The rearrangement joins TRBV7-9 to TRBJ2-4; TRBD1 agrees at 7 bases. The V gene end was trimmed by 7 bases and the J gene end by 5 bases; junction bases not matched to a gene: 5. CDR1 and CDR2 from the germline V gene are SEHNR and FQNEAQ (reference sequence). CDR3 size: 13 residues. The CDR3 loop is CASNRDSQNIQYF. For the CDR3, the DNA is TGTGCCAGCAACCGGGACAGCCAAAACATTCAGTACTTC.

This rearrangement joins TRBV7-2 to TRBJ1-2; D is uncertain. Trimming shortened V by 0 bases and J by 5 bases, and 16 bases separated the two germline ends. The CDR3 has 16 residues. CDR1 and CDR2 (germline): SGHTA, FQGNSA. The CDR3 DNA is TGTGCCAGCAGCTTAGCTTTAGCCGGACGGGATTATGGCTACACCTTC. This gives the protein CASSLALAGRDYGYTF.

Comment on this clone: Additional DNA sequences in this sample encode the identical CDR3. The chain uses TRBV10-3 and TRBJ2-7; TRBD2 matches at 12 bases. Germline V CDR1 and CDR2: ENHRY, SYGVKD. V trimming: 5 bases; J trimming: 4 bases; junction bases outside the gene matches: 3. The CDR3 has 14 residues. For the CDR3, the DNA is TGTGCCATCAGTCCGACTAGCGGGAGTTACGAGCAGTACTTC. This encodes CAISPTSGSYEQYF.